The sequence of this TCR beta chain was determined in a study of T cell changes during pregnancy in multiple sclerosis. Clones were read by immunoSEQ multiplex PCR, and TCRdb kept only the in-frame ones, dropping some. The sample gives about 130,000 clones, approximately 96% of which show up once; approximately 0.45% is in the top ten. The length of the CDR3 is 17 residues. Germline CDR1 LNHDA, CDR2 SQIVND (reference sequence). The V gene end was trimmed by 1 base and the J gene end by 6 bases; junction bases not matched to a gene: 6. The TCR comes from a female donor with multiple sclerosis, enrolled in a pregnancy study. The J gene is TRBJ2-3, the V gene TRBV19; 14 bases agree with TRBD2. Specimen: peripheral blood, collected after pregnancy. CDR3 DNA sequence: TGTGCCAGTAGTATAGCTCTTGGGACTAGCGGGAGTGATACGCAGTATTTT. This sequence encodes CASSIALGTSGSDTQYF. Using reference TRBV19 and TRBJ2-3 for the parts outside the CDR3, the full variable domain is DGGITQSPKYLFRKEGQNVTLSCEQNLNHDAMYWYRQDPGQGLRLIYYSQIVNDFQKGDIAEGYSVSREKKESFPLTVTSAQKNPTAFYLCASSIALGTSGSDTQYFGPGTRLTVL.